This T cell receptor beta chain was recovered during a study of metastatic and nonmetastatic thyroid tumors. Whole-study context: Repertoire comparison spanned blood and tumor or nodule tissue of malignant and benign thyroid patients.

There were no patients who had received any treatment before thyroid surgery. Findings of the study overall: In both blood and tumor samples, TCR beta diversity was reported significantly higher for malignant than benign nodules.

This clone was picked up a small number of times. The antigen is undetermined. The authors' processing: For papillary thyroid cancer, a distant-metastasis classifier was constructed from CDR3 differences observed across clinicopathological groups. Using MiXCR, TCRdb reanalyzed the PCR reads. These V and J calls rely on TCRdb rather than the paper's analysis. The data hold about 35,000 clones, with approximately 19% observed a single time. Germline V lookup: CDR1 LNHDA, CDR2 SQIVND (reference sequence). Between the trimmed V and J ends, which lost 7 bases and 2 bases, there was a span of 14 bases. This CDR3 is 15 amino acids long.

The rearrangement uses TRBV19 and TRBJ2-2; perhaps TRBD1 as D (5 bases). The material sequenced was blood. This sequence originates from a female donor with papillary thyroid cancer or a benign thyroid nodule (not recorded which). Some clones in this sample may be carry-over from other donors' samples. The CDR3 sequence is CASTHRWLNTGELFF. The CDR3 DNA reads TGTGCCAGTACCCACAGGTGGCTAAACACCGGGGAGCTGTTTTTT.